This is a list of T cell receptor beta chains from one sample in a study of technical replicates of blood from several donors. Method: immunoSEQ multiplex PCR; TCRdb's copy keeps in-frame clones and lacks some. The sample has about 85,000 clones, about 95% seen once. Sequencing was performed on T cells isolated from PBMCs. These receptors originate from a human donor in good health. The CDR3 runs from the conserved cysteine through the conserved F or W. D genes are given only for firm matches. Expanded clones are given a class, and other clones once, few, many or no size at all.

D gene	V gene	clone size	J gene	CDR3 DNA	CDR3 protein
.	TRBV7-9	.	TRBJ2-5	TGTGCCAGCAGCTCAGTTCTAGATGGGACCCAGTACTTC	CASSSVLDGTQYF
TRBD2	TRBV2	once	TRBJ2-1	TGTGCCAGCAGTGTTTGGGGGACTAGCGGGGCCTTCTCCTACAATGAGCAGTTCTTC	CASSVWGTSGAFSYNEQFF
.	TRBV7-8	.	TRBJ1-1	TGTGCCAGCAGCTCAAGCGATCGGAACACTGAAGCTTTCTTT	CASSSSDRNTEAFF
.	TRBV4-1	.	TRBJ2-2	TGCGCCAGCAGCCACCCCACGGGTACGCTTGGGGAGCTGTTTTTT	CASSHPTGTLGELFF
.	TRBV29-1	.	TRBJ1-4	TGCAGCGTTGAAGACGGACAGCCTGCAAATGAAAAACTGTTTTTT	CSVEDGQPANEKLFF
TRBD1	TRBV12-5	.	TRBJ1-5	TGTGCTAGTGGTACCCCTCAGGGGGACAATCAGCCCCAGCATTTT	CASGTPQGDNQPQHF
TRBD1	TRBV10-1	.	TRBJ1-2	TGCGCCAGCAGTGGGGACAGTTTGTTTGGCTACACCTTC	CASSGDSLFGYTF
.	TRBV19	.	TRBJ2-7	TGTGCCAGTAGTATGGGCAGGGCCTACGAGCAGTACTTC	CASSMGRAYEQYF
.	TRBV12-5	once	TRBJ1-2	TGTGCTAGTGGTTTGGTACTACAGGGAAGAATTAACTATGGCTACACCTTC	CASGLVLQGRINYGYTF
.	TRBV6-1	.	TRBJ2-1	TGTGCCTCAGGGGCAGGGGACTACAATGAGCAGTTCTTC	CASGAGDYNEQFF
.	TRBV10-3	once	TRBJ2-3	TGTGCCGTCCCAGGGGCAAACTCAGATACGCAGTATTTT	CAVPGANSDTQYF
TRBD1	TRBV7-9	.	TRBJ1-1	TGTGCCAGCAGCCTCCCGGGACAGAGGAACACTGAAGCTTTCTTT	CASSLPGQRNTEAFF
.	TRBV5-1	.	TRBJ2-2	TGCGCCAGCAGCCAATTAGGGGACACCGGGGAGCTGTTTTTT	CASSQLGDTGELFF
.	TRBV5-1	.	TRBJ1-1	TGCGCCAGCAGCTTTTCAGGGGACACTGAAGCTTTCTTT	CASSFSGDTEAFF
TRBD1	TRBV6-1	.	TRBJ1-5	TGTGCCAGCAGTGAAAGAGCCGGGACAGGGAGAAATCAGCCCCAGCATTTT	CASSERAGTGRNQPQHF
TRBD2	TRBV28	.	TRBJ2-1	TGTGCCAGCACTCTTAGATTCGGGACTAGCTCCTACAATGAGCAGTTCTTC	CASTLRFGTSSYNEQFF
TRBD1	TRBV27	.	TRBJ1-4	TGTGCCAGCAGTCCCAGGACAGGGGTGGTTGAAAAACTGTTTTTT	CASSPRTGVVEKLFF
.	TRBV5-8	.	TRBJ1-1	TGTGCCAGCAGCTTTTTCAGGGAAGCTTTCTTT	CASSFFREAFF
TRBD1	TRBV11-1	.	TRBJ2-7	TGTGCCAGCAGCCGTGGGACAGGTCCCTACGAGCAGTACTTC	CASSRGTGPYEQYF
TRBD1	TRBV9	.	TRBJ1-6	TGTGCCAGCAGCGTAGGAGACAGGGGTAATTCACCCCTCCACTTT	CASSVGDRGNSPLHF
.	TRBV28	.	TRBJ2-5	TGTGCCAGCAGCCCTAACGACAGGTTAGAGACCCAGTACTTC	CASSPNDRLETQYF
.	TRBV6-5	.	TRBJ2-2	TGTGCCAGCAGTTACACCAGGACCGGGGAGCTGTTTTTT	CASSYTRTGELFF
.	TRBV13	.	TRBJ1-5	TGTGCCAGCAGCATGGGCAGGGGTGGAGATCAGCCCCAGCATTTT	CASSMGRGGDQPQHF
TRBD1	TRBV7-8	.	TRBJ1-2	TGTGCCAGCACTCGAACAGGGGAAATCACCTTC	CASTRTGEITF
.	TRBV10-3	.	TRBJ1-2	TGTGCCATCAGTGACCCTGGGGGGGCCAATCAGGGTATTAACTATGGCTACACCTTC	CAISDPGGANQGINYGYTF
TRBD1	TRBV19	.	TRBJ2-2	TGTGCCAGTGGACGGGGACAGGGGATTACCGGGGAGCTGTTTTTT	CASGRGQGITGELFF
.	TRBV19	once	TRBJ1-5	TGTGCCACTTCTATACTAACTCAGGGCTTAAGCAATCAGCCCCAGCATTTT	CATSILTQGLSNQPQHF
.	TRBV29-1	.	TRBJ2-5	TGCAGCGTTAAACGACTACGGGAGACCCAGTACTTC	CSVKRLRETQYF
.	TRBV4-1	.	TRBJ1-5	TGCGCCAGCAGCCAAGATAGTCAGCCCCAGCATTTT	CASSQDSQPQHF
.	TRBV4-2	.	TRBJ1-5	TGTGCCAGCAGCCAAGACGATCAGCCCCAGCATTTT	CASSQDDQPQHF
TRBD2	TRBV5-1	.	TRBJ2-7	TGCGCCAGCAGCTTGGAAGGTAGCGGGAGCTTATACGAGCAGTACTTC	CASSLEGSGSLYEQYF
.	TRBV28	.	TRBJ1-1	TGTGCCAGCAGTCCCGGGACACCGAACACTGAAGCTTTCTTT	CASSPGTPNTEAFF
.	TRBV5-1	.	TRBJ1-4	TGCGCCAGCAGCATACAGGGACCGTTCTACGAAAAACTGTTTTTT	CASSIQGPFYEKLFF
.	TRBV6-6	.	TRBJ1-1	TGTGCCAGCAGTCAGGGCACTGAAGCTTTCTTT	CASSQGTEAFF
TRBD1	TRBV7-6	once	TRBJ1-5	TGTGCCAGCAGCCTACGTTCGGGACAGTTACAGCCCCAGCATTTT	CASSLRSGQLQPQHF
.	TRBV6-1	.	TRBJ1-6	TGTGCCAGCAGTGAATGGGAGACACAGAATTCACCCCTCCACTTT	CASSEWETQNSPLHF
.	TRBV4-1	.	TRBJ2-7	TGCGCCAGCAGCCAATTACAGGGAAGCTCCTACGAGCAGTACTTC	CASSQLQGSSYEQYF
.	TRBV30	.	TRBJ2-7	TGTGCCTGGAGCAACCCGCTTAGGGAGGCTAGCAACGAGCAGTACTTC	CAWSNPLREASNEQYF